Here is one TCR beta chain with its context. Documented time point: cycle 4 day 1 (C4D1), after about 6 weeks of nivolumab. Relapses following autologous stem cell transplantation were seen in all patients, with brentuximab vedotin exposure varying. Measured with immunoSEQ multiplex PCR; TCRdb has only the in-frame clones, and not every one. This sample has some 58,000 clones, with about 90% found just once. The data belong to a study of PD-1 blockade in classical Hodgkin lymphoma. CDR1 and CDR2 from the germline V gene are LNHDA and SQIVND (reference sequence). CDR3 length: 17 residues. V was cut by 6 bases and J by 3 bases, with 24 bases left in between.

The gene calls are TRBV19 and TRBJ2-7; possibly TRBD1 for D (5 bases). The sequence derives from a human donor with classical Hodgkin lymphoma. The starting material was peripheral blood mononuclear cells (PBMCs), obtained before the fourth cycle of nivolumab. The CDR3 spells CASRTALPGARGYEQYF. For the CDR3, the DNA is TGTGCCAGTAGGACAGCTCTACCTGGGGCCCGAGGCTACGAGCAGTACTTC.